The source of this T cell receptor beta chain is a study of type 1 regulatory T cells. About the study: T-allo10 is an in vitro-generated, Tr1-enriched CD4 T cell product specific for alloantigen.

This clonotype was counted at least ten times. MiXCR, run by TCRdb on the reads, gives a single entry per CDR3 protein. This table has approximately 20,000 distinct CDR3 sequences, around 9.6% appearing once. The receptor's source is a human donor in good health. Sequenced sample: CD4+ T cells, either the whole sample or a sorted fraction (not recorded which).

CDR3 sequence: CASSYGRQTKEKLFF. The CDR3 region has the DNA TGTGCCAGCAGTTATGGTCGTCAGACGAAAGAAAAACTGTTTTTT. This rearrangement joins TRBV6-6 to TRBJ1-4; D unclear. The germline CDR1 and CDR2 sequences are MNHNY and SVGAGI (reference sequence). V was clipped by 3 bases and J by 8 bases, with 16 bases between them. The CDR3 is made up of 15 amino acids.